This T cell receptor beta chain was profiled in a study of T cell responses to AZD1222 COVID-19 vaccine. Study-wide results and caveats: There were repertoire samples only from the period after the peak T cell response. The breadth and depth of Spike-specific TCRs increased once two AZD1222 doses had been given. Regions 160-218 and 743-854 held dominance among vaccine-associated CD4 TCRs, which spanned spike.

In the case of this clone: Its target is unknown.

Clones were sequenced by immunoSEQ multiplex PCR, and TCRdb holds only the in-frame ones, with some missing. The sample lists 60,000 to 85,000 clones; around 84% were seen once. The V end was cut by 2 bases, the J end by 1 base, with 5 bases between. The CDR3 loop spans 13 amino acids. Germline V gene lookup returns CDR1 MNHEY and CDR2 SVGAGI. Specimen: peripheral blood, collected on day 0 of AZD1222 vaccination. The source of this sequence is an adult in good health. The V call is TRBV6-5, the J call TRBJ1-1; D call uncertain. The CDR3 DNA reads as TGTGCCAGCAGTTACGGGCAGAACACTGAAGCTTTCTTT. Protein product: CASSYGQNTEAFF.